This is a list of T cell receptor beta chains from one sample in a study of beta chain features in type 1 diabetes. Data came from immunoSEQ multiplex PCR; TCRdb stores just in-frame clones and leaves some out. The sample has 35,000 to 45,000 clones; roughly 70% are singletons. The source material was Tregs from blood. The receptors were sampled from a man younger than 45 with type 1 diabetes. Some clones in this sample may be carry-over from other donors' samples. The CDR3 runs from the conserved cysteine through the conserved F or W. The D gene is left open where the match is weak. Clone size, where shown, is once, few, many, or a class for clones that have expanded.

j_call: TRBJ1-6
v_call: TRBV10-3
clone_size: -
d_call: -
cdr3_aa: CAISESDSDLSPLHF
cdr3_nt: TGTGCCATCAGTGAGTCGGATAGCGATCTTTCACCCCTCCACTTT

j_call: TRBJ1-2
v_call: TRBV2
clone_size: -
d_call: TRBD1
cdr3_aa: CASRTTGVGYTF
cdr3_nt: TGTGCCAGCAGGACCACAGGGGTCGGCTACACCTTC

j_call: TRBJ2-3
v_call: TRBV10-3
clone_size: -
d_call: TRBD2
cdr3_aa: CATVAGGNTDTQYF
cdr3_nt: TGTGCCACCGTAGCGGGGGGGAACACAGATACGCAGTATTTT

j_call: TRBJ2-7
v_call: TRBV7-2
clone_size: -
d_call: TRBD1
cdr3_aa: CASSSLPGTAYEQYF
cdr3_nt: TGTGCCAGCAGCTCCTTACCCGGGACAGCCTACGAGCAGTACTTC

j_call: TRBJ2-1
v_call: TRBV6-6
clone_size: -
d_call: -
cdr3_aa: CASSYSQAEQFF
cdr3_nt: TGTGCCAGCAGTTACTCGCAGGCGGAGCAGTTCTTC

j_call: TRBJ1-4
v_call: TRBV6-6
clone_size: -
d_call: -
cdr3_aa: CASISRHIEEKLFF
cdr3_nt: TGTGCCAGCATCTCGAGACATATTGAAGAAAAACTGTTTTTT

j_call: TRBJ2-4
v_call: TRBV5-6
clone_size: -
d_call: -
cdr3_aa: CASSLPGSKNIQYF
cdr3_nt: TGTGCCAGCAGCTTGCCGGGGTCCAAAAACATTCAGTACTTC

j_call: TRBJ1-1
v_call: TRBV5-1
clone_size: -
d_call: -
cdr3_aa: CASSLEPGKMNTEAFF
cdr3_nt: TGCGCCAGCAGCTTGGAGCCAGGGAAGATGAACACTGAAGCTTTCTTT

j_call: TRBJ2-1
v_call: TRBV9
clone_size: -
d_call: TRBD1
cdr3_aa: CASSARQGVYNEQFF
cdr3_nt: TGTGCCAGCAGCGCCCGACAGGGGGTATACAATGAGCAGTTCTTC

j_call: TRBJ1-5
v_call: TRBV4-2
clone_size: -
d_call: -
cdr3_aa: CASSPVGGDQPQHF
cdr3_nt: TGTGCCAGCAGCCCTGTGGGGGGGGATCAGCCCCAGCATTTT

j_call: TRBJ2-7
v_call: TRBV11-2
clone_size: once
d_call: -
cdr3_aa: CASSWDTYEQYF
cdr3_nt: TGTGCCAGCAGCTGGGACACTTACGAGCAGTACTTC

j_call: TRBJ2-6
v_call: TRBV29-1
clone_size: few
d_call: -
cdr3_aa: CSVRGGVGANVLTF
cdr3_nt: TGCAGCGTCCGAGGGGGAGTAGGGGCCAACGTCCTGACTTTC

j_call: TRBJ1-2
v_call: TRBV18
clone_size: -
d_call: TRBD1
cdr3_aa: CASSPPGQGYGYTF
cdr3_nt: TGTGCCAGCTCACCACCGGGACAGGGGTATGGCTACACCTTC

j_call: TRBJ1-6
v_call: TRBV5-1
clone_size: few
d_call: -
cdr3_aa: CASSLVGHYNSPLHF
cdr3_nt: TGCGCCAGCAGCCTTGTGGGGCATTATAATTCACCCCTCCACTTT